The TCR beta chain under discussion was sequenced for a study of T cell responses to AZD1222 COVID-19 vaccine. Using immunoSEQ multiplex PCR, the repertoire was profiled, and TCRdb retains in-frame clones only, with some absent. This sample carries over 150,000 clones, approximately 95% of them seen once, and the ten largest clones take roughly 1%. CDR1 is LNHDA and CDR2 is SQIVND in the germline V gene (reference sequence). The CDR3 is 15 residues long. The V gene lost 4 bases and the J gene lost 2 bases, with 15 bases spanning the gap. The specimen comprised peripheral blood, sampled 28 days after the second dose of the MenACWY control vaccine. This TCR came from an adult who received the MenACWY meningococcal vaccine as a control. This rearrangement joins TRBV19 to TRBJ2-7; D is uncertain. CDR3 in DNA: TGTGCCAGTAGTAGCCCCCGCGGCAGGACCTACGAGCAGTACTTC. It translates to CASSSPRGRTYEQYF.